The clone carrying this T cell receptor beta chain is medium-sized in the sample. The record originates from a study of spatial heterogeneity in lung cancer. Study information: Beta-chain sequences consistently outnumbered alpha-chain sequences in detection.

Time point of the sample: sample taken at primary tumor resection. Extraction of whole RNA from tumor, nontumor lung or frozen PBMC preceded unsorted sequencing. This CDR3 has 13 amino acids. The trim removed 6 bases at V and 5 bases at J, leaving 4 bases unmatched. CDR1 and CDR2 (germline): KGHSH, LQKENI. Every TCR cDNA molecule bore its own unique molecular identifier. TCRdb passed the 5' RACE reads through MiXCR, listing each CDR3 protein once. The table records more than 20,000 distinct CDR3 sequences, around 4.6% of them present only once. The sequence was collected from a male donor with early-stage non-small cell lung cancer. V gene TRBV18 combines with J gene TRBJ2-5; 9 positions agree with TRBD2. The sample consisted of PBMCs, taken at surgery. The DNA of the CDR3 is TGTGCCAGCTCCCCCGGACTAGCGGAGACCCAGTACTTC. This codes for CASSPGLAETQYF. The whole variable domain, remainder taken from reference TRBV18 and TRBJ2-5, is NAGVMQNPRHLVRRRGQEARLRCSPMKGHSHVYWYRQLPEEGLKFMVYLQKENIIDESGMPKERFSAEFPKEGPSILRIQQVVRGDSAAYFCASSPGLAETQYFGPGTRLLVL.